Listed below are T cell receptor beta chains from one sample, sequenced in a study of graft-versus-host responses after intestinal transplantation. Using immunoSEQ multiplex PCR, the repertoire was profiled, and TCRdb retains in-frame clones only, with some absent. The sample holds 55,000 to 70,000 clones, around nine tenths seen once. Specimen: PBMCs, collected about 4 months after intestinal transplantation. The receptors shown here come from a human patient who received an intestinal transplant, so some T cells may come from the graft donor. The CDR3 runs from the conserved cysteine through the conserved F or W. The D gene is left open where the match is weak.

v_call: TRBV7-6
d_call: TRBD1
j_call: TRBJ2-7
cdr3_aa: CANYRGPSYEQYF

v_call: TRBV30
d_call: -
j_call: TRBJ2-3
cdr3_aa: CAWTEPIGTDTQYF

v_call: TRBV2
d_call: TRBD2
j_call: TRBJ2-3
cdr3_aa: CASSYISGGATDTQYF

v_call: TRBV4-1
d_call: -
j_call: TRBJ2-1
cdr3_aa: CASSQGGEQFF

v_call: TRBV28
d_call: -
j_call: TRBJ1-1
cdr3_aa: CASILGAEAFF

v_call: TRBV28
d_call: -
j_call: TRBJ1-3
cdr3_aa: CASSSQISGNTIYF

v_call: TRBV9
d_call: -
j_call: TRBJ2-3
cdr3_aa: CASSGVGTDTQYF

v_call: TRBV7-3
d_call: TRBD2
j_call: -
cdr3_aa: CASSTLAGGTYEQYF

v_call: TRBV2
d_call: -
j_call: TRBJ2-5
cdr3_aa: CASKFQETQYF

v_call: TRBV7-9
d_call: -
j_call: TRBJ1-1
cdr3_aa: CASSLGRTEAFF

v_call: TRBV5-6
d_call: TRBD2
j_call: TRBJ2-7
cdr3_aa: CASSWTTSGFAYEQYF

v_call: TRBV7-9
d_call: TRBD2
j_call: TRBJ2-1
cdr3_aa: CASSPRTSGRTYSYNEQFF

v_call: TRBV2
d_call: -
j_call: TRBJ2-7
cdr3_aa: CASSEGPYYEQYF

v_call: TRBV28
d_call: -
j_call: TRBJ1-4
cdr3_aa: CASSFGQGYEKLFF

v_call: TRBV2
d_call: TRBD1
j_call: TRBJ2-1
cdr3_aa: CASSEADRGPEEQFF

v_call: TRBV5-8
d_call: TRBD1
j_call: TRBJ2-5
cdr3_aa: CASSKGQGGETQYF

v_call: TRBV28
d_call: TRBD2
j_call: TRBJ2-7
cdr3_aa: CASSFSGGGPYEQYF

v_call: TRBV10-3
d_call: TRBD2
j_call: -
cdr3_aa: CAIKLAGTSYEQYF

v_call: TRBV11-2
d_call: -
j_call: TRBJ2-7
cdr3_aa: CASSLYAGYEQYF

v_call: TRBV29-1
d_call: -
j_call: TRBJ2-7
cdr3_aa: CSVEGESTYEQYF

v_call: TRBV9
d_call: -
j_call: TRBJ2-3
cdr3_aa: CASSSRASDSTDTQYF

v_call: TRBV9
d_call: -
j_call: TRBJ2-2
cdr3_aa: CASSVGNTGELFF